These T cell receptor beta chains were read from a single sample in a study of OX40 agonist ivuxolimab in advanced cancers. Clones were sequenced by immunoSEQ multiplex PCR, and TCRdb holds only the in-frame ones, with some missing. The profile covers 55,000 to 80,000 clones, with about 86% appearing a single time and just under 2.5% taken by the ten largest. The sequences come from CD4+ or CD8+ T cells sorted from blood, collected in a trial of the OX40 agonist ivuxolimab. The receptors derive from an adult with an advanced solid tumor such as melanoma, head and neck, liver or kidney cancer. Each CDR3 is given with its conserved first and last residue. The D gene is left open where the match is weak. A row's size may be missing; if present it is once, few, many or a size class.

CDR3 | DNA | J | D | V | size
CASSVGGTGFYEQYF | TGTGCCAGCAGCGTAGGCGGGACAGGGTTTTACGAGCAGTACTTC | TRBJ2-7 | TRBD1 | TRBV9 | once
CASSPAGADTQYF | TGTGCCAGCAGCCCCGCGGGAGCGGATACGCAGTATTTT | TRBJ2-3 | TRBD2 | TRBV5-6 | -
CASSLDRAQETQYF | TGTGCCAGCAGCTTGGACAGGGCCCAAGAGACCCAGTACTTC | TRBJ2-5 | TRBD1 | TRBV7-8 | -
CASSPRGQETQYF | TGTGCCAGCTCACCTAGGGGGCAAGAGACCCAGTACTTC | TRBJ2-5 | - | TRBV18 | few
CASSQERDYEQYF | TGCGCCAGCAGCCAAGAGCGGGACTACGAGCAGTACTTC | TRBJ2-7 | - | TRBV4-3 | -
CASSLPGGTNEQYF | TGCGCCAGCAGCCTTCCAGGAGGTACTAACGAGCAGTACTTC | TRBJ2-7 | - | TRBV5-1 | -
CASSLRGQGAQNTQYF | TGTGCCAGCAGTTTACGTGGACAGGGGGCGCAAAATACGCAGTATTTT | TRBJ2-3 | TRBD1 | TRBV27 | -
CATRQDLTGYNEQFF | TGTGCCACCCGACAGGACCTTACGGGGTACAATGAGCAGTTCTTC | TRBJ2-1 | - | TRBV15 | -
CASSPPSNYGYTF | TGTGCCAGCTCACCACCCAGTAACTATGGCTACACCTTC | TRBJ1-2 | - | TRBV18 | -
CASSFYGGGEKLFF | TGTGCCAGCAGTTTCTATGGTGGCGGGGAAAAACTGTTTTTT | TRBJ1-4 | - | TRBV28 | -
CASSQSETADYGYTF | TGTGCCAGCAGCCAATCCGAGACAGCGGACTATGGCTACACCTTC | TRBJ1-2 | - | TRBV4-2 | -
CASSFAGTRTDTQYF | TGCGCCAGCAGCTTTGCCGGGACTCGCACAGATACGCAGTATTTT | TRBJ2-3 | - | TRBV5-1 | once
CASSLVKSYEQYF | TGTGCCAGCAGCTTAGTCAAGTCCTACGAGCAGTACTTC | TRBJ2-7 | - | TRBV7-9 | once
CASTFFSPNTEAFF | TGTGCCAGCACTTTTTTCTCACCGAACACTGAAGCTTTCTTT | TRBJ1-1 | - | TRBV2 | -
CASSPPRSGGETQYF | TGTGCCAGCTCACCACCGAGGAGCGGAGGCGAGACCCAGTACTTC | TRBJ2-5 | - | TRBV18 | -
CASTRGIADYNEQFF | TGTGCCAGCACTCGGGGAATAGCGGATTACAATGAGCAGTTCTTC | TRBJ2-1 | - | TRBV7-2 | -
CASSEGAPPLHF | TGTGCCAGCAGTGAAGGTGCGCCACCCCTCCACTTT | TRBJ1-6 | - | TRBV6-1 | few
CASSLEPGPQGAFF | TGTGCCAGCAGCTTAGAGCCGGGACCCCAAGGGGCTTTCTTT | TRBJ1-1 | - | TRBV7-2 | few
CASKIHYEQYF | TGTGCCAGCAAAATACACTACGAGCAGTACTTC | TRBJ2-7 | - | TRBV6-1 | -
CASSLALAGGPSYNEQFF | TGTGCCAGCAGCTTAGCGCTAGCGGGAGGGCCATCTTACAATGAGCAGTTCTTC | TRBJ2-1 | TRBD2 | TRBV11-3 | -
CASSLDPGPWGTQYF | TGTGCCAGCAGCTTGGATCCCGGGCCCTGGGGGACCCAGTACTTC | TRBJ2-5 | - | TRBV11-2 | -
CASSPPTGLNTEAFF | TGTGCCAGCAGTCCTCCGACAGGGCTGAACACTGAAGCTTTCTTT | TRBJ1-1 | TRBD1 | TRBV25-1 | -
CASSYRTGNTIYF | TGTGCCAGCAGTTACCGGACTGGAAACACCATATATTTT | TRBJ1-3 | - | TRBV6-6 | -
CASSPSGYGFSPLHF | TGTGCCAGCAGCCCTAGCGGGTACGGATTTTCACCCCTCCACTTT | TRBJ1-6 | - | TRBV11-2 | few
CASSPTGPNQPQHF | TGCGCCAGCAGCCCGACAGGGCCCAATCAGCCCCAGCATTTT | TRBJ1-5 | TRBD1 | TRBV5-1 | -
CASSLRGLLENTGELFF | TGTGCCAGTAGCCTAAGGGGTTTACTTGAGAACACCGGGGAGCTGTTTTTT | TRBJ2-2 | - | TRBV19 | -
CASSQVPGRNIYGYTF | TGCGCCAGCAGCCAAGTACCGGGACGGAACATCTATGGCTACACCTTC | TRBJ1-2 | - | TRBV4-3 | -
CASSRSTISYEQYF | TGTGCCAGCTCACGATCCACAATCTCCTACGAGCAGTACTTC | TRBJ2-7 | - | TRBV18 | -
CAITLRVGNEQFF | TGTGCCATTACCTTACGCGTGGGCAATGAGCAGTTCTTC | TRBJ2-1 | - | TRBV10-3 | -
CASSRLGGTNYGYTF | TGTGCCAGCAGTCGACTGGGAGGAACTAACTATGGCTACACCTTC | TRBJ1-2 | - | TRBV6-5 | -
CASSFMGTTSYEQYF | TGTGCCAGCAGCTTTATGGGGACAACCTCCTACGAGCAGTACTTC | TRBJ2-7 | - | TRBV7-8 | -
CASSSDRYGEQYF | TGTGCCAGCAGCTCCGACAGGTACGGCGAGCAGTACTTC | TRBJ2-7 | - | TRBV6-5 | -
CASSLGHVNTEAFF | TGCGCCAGCAGCTTGGGGCATGTGAACACTGAAGCTTTCTTT | TRBJ1-1 | - | TRBV5-1 | few
CASSPQDRDENQPQHF | TGTGCCAGCTCACCACAAGACAGGGACGAAAATCAGCCCCAGCATTTT | TRBJ1-5 | TRBD1 | TRBV18 | -
CASSPEHRVNTEAFF | TGTGCCAGCTCACCAGAGCATCGGGTAAACACTGAAGCTTTCTTT | TRBJ1-1 | - | TRBV18 | once
CASSDRWDGEQYF | TGTGCCAGTAGCGACAGGTGGGATGGCGAGCAGTACTTC | TRBJ2-7 | - | TRBV19 | -
CASSSRGQIYGYTF | TGTGCCAGCAGCTCCAGAGGCCAGATCTATGGCTACACCTTC | TRBJ1-2 | - | TRBV11-1 | -
CASGRGLMSNQPQHF | TGTGCCAGCGGGAGGGGCCTTATGAGCAATCAGCCCCAGCATTTT | TRBJ1-5 | - | TRBV6-1 | -
CASSNYGEGDGYTF | TGCGCCAGCAGCAACTACGGGGAGGGCGATGGCTACACCTTC | TRBJ1-2 | - | TRBV4-3 | -
CASSAREYEKLFF | TGTGCCAGCAGTGCCAGGGAGTATGAAAAACTGTTTTTT | TRBJ1-4 | - | TRBV28 | -
CASSMWLAGGNEQFF | TGTGCCAGTAGTATGTGGCTAGCGGGAGGTAATGAGCAGTTCTTC | TRBJ2-1 | TRBD2 | TRBV19 | -
CASSPGGTRLGNQPQHF | TGTGCCAGCAGTCCGGGGGGGACCCGGTTGGGGAATCAGCCCCAGCATTTT | TRBJ1-5 | - | TRBV27 | medium-sized
CASSQDSASGRGPGGF | TGTGCCAGCAGCCAAGATTCGGCTAGCGGCCGTGGGCCAGGGGGTTTT | TRBJ2-3 | - | TRBV4-2 | -
CASSQVSTGGAEAFF | TGTGCCAGCAGCCAAGTCTCAACAGGAGGGGCTGAAGCTTTCTTT | TRBJ1-1 | - | TRBV4-2 | -
CASRKGGNRAGNTIYF | TGTGCCAGTAGAAAAGGGGGAAACAGGGCTGGAAACACCATATATTTT | TRBJ1-3 | - | TRBV19 | -
CASSLVADRTGELFF | TGTGCCAGCAGCTTAGTAGCAGACAGAACCGGGGAGCTGTTTTTT | TRBJ2-2 | - | TRBV7-2 | -
CASSAPSLYQETQYF | TGTGCCAGCAGTGCTCCAAGCTTGTACCAAGAGACCCAGTACTTC | TRBJ2-5 | - | TRBV25-1 | -
CASSTRAGGTDTQYF | TGTGCCAGCAGCACCCGAGCGGGGGGCACAGATACGCAGTATTTT | TRBJ2-3 | TRBD2 | TRBV7-9 | -
CASSLGLRDTKSSYEQYF | TGTGCCAGCAGCTTAGGGCTCCGGGACACTAAGTCCTCCTACGAGCAGTACTTC | TRBJ2-7 | - | TRBV11-2 | -
CASSHSGGRGTGELFF | TGTGCCAGCAGCCACAGCGGAGGGAGGGGCACCGGGGAGCTGTTTTTT | TRBJ2-2 | TRBD2 | TRBV6-6 | -
CSVTGGANLNTEAFF | TGCAGCGTCACAGGGGGGGCGAATCTGAACACTGAAGCTTTCTTT | TRBJ1-1 | TRBD1 | TRBV29-1 | -
CASGGGTGELFF | TGTGCTAGTGGCGGGGGGACCGGGGAGCTGTTTTTT | TRBJ2-2 | TRBD2 | TRBV12-5 | -
CASSLASGPGAYEQYF | TGCGCCAGCAGCTTGGCCTCAGGGCCCGGGGCCTACGAGCAGTACTTC | TRBJ2-7 | - | TRBV5-1 | -
CASSPGRGNTDTQYF | TGTGCCAGCAGCCCTGGTCGGGGGAACACAGATACGCAGTATTTT | TRBJ2-3 | - | TRBV11-2 | -
CASSFRAVNTGELFF | TGTGCCAGCAGTTTTCGGGCGGTGAACACCGGGGAGCTGTTTTTT | TRBJ2-2 | - | TRBV27 | -
CASGDGGLPSYNEQFF | TGCGCCAGCGGAGACGGGGGGCTCCCTTCCTACAATGAGCAGTTCTTC | TRBJ2-1 | - | TRBV5-1 | -
CASSPTIFTVSYNEQFF | TGTGCCAGCAGCCCCACGATCTTCACAGTATCGTACAATGAGCAGTTCTTC | TRBJ2-1 | - | TRBV7-7 | -